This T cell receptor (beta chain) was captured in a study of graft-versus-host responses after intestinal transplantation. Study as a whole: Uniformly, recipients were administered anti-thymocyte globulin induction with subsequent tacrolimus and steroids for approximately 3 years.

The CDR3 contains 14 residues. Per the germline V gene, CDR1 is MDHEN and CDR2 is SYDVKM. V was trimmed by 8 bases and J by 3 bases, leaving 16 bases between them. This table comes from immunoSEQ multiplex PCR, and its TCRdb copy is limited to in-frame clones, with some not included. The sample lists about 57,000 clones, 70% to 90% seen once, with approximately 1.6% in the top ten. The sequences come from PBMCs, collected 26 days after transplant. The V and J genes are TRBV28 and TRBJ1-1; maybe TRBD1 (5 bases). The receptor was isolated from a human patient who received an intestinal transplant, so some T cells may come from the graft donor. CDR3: CASGKVGGDTEAFF. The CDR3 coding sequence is TGTGCCAGCGGAAAAGTGGGGGGGGACACTGAAGCTTTCTTT.